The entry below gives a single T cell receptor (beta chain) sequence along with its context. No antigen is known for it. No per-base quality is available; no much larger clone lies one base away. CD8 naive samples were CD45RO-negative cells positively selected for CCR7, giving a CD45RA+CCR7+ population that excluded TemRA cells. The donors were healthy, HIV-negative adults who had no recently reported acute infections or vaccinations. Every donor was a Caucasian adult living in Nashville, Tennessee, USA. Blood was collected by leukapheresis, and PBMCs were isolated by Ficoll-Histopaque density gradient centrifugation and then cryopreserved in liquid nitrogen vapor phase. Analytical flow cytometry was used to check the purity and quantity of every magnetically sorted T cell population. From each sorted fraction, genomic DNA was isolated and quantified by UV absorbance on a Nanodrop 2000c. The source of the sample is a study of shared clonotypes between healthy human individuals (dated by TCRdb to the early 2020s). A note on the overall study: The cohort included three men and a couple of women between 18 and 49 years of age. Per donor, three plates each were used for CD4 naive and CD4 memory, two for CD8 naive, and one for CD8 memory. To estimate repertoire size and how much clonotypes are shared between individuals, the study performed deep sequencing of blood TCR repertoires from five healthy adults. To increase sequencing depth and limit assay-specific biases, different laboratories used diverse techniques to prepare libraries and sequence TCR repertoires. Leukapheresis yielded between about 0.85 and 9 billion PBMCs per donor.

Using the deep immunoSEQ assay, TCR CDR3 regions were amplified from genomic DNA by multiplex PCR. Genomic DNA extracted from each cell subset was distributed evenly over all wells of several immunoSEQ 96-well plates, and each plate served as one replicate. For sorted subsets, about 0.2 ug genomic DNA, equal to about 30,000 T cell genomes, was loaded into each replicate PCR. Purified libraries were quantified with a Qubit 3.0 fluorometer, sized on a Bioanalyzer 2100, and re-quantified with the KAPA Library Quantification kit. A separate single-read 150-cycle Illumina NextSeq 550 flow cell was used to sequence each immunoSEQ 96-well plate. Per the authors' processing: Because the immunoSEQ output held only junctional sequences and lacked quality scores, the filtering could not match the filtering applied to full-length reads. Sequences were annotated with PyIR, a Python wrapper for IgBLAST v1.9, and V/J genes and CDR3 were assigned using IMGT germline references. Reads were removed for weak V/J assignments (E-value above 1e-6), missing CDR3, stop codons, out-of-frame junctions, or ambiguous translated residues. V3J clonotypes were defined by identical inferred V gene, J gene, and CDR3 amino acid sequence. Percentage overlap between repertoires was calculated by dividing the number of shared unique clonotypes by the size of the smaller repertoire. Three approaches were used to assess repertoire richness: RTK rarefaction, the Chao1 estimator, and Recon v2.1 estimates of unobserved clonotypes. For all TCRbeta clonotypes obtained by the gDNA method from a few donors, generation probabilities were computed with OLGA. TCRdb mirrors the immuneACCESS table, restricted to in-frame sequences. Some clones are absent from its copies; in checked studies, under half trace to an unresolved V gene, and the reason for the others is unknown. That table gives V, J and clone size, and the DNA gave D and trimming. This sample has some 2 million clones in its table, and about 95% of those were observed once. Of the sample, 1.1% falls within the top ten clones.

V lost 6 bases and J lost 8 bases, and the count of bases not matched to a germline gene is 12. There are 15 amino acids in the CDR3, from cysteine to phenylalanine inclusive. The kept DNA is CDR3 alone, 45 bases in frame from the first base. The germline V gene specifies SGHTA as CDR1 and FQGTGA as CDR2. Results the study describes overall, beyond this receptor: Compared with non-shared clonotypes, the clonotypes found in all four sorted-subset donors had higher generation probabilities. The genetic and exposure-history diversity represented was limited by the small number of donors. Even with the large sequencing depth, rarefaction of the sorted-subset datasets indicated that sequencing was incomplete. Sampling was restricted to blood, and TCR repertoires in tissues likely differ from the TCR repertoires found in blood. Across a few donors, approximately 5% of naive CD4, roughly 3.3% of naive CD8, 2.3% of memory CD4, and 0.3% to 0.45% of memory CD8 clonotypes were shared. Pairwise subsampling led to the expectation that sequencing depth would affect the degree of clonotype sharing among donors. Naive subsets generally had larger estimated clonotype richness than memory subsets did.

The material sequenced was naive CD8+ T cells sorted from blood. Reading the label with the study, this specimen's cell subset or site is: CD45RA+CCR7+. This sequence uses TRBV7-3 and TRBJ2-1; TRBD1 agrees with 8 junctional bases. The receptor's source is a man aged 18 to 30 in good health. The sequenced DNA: TGTGCCAGCAGTTTTGTCGGACAGGGTTCTGATGAGCAGTTCTTC. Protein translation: CASSFVGQGSDEQFF.